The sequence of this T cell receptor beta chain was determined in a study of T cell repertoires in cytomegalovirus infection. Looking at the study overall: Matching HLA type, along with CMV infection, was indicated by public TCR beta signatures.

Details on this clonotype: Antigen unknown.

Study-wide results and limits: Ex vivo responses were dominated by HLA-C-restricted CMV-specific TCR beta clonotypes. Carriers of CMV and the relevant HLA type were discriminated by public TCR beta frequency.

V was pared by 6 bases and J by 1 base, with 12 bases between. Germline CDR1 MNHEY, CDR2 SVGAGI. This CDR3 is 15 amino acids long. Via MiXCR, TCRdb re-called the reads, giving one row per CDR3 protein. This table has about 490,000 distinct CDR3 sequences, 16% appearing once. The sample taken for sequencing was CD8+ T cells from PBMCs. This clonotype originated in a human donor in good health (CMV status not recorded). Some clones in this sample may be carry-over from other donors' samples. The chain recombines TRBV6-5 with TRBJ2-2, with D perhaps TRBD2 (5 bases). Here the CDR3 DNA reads TGTGCCAGCAGCTCCCCGGCGGGGAACACCGGGGAGCTGTTTTTT. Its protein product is CASSSPAGNTGELFF.